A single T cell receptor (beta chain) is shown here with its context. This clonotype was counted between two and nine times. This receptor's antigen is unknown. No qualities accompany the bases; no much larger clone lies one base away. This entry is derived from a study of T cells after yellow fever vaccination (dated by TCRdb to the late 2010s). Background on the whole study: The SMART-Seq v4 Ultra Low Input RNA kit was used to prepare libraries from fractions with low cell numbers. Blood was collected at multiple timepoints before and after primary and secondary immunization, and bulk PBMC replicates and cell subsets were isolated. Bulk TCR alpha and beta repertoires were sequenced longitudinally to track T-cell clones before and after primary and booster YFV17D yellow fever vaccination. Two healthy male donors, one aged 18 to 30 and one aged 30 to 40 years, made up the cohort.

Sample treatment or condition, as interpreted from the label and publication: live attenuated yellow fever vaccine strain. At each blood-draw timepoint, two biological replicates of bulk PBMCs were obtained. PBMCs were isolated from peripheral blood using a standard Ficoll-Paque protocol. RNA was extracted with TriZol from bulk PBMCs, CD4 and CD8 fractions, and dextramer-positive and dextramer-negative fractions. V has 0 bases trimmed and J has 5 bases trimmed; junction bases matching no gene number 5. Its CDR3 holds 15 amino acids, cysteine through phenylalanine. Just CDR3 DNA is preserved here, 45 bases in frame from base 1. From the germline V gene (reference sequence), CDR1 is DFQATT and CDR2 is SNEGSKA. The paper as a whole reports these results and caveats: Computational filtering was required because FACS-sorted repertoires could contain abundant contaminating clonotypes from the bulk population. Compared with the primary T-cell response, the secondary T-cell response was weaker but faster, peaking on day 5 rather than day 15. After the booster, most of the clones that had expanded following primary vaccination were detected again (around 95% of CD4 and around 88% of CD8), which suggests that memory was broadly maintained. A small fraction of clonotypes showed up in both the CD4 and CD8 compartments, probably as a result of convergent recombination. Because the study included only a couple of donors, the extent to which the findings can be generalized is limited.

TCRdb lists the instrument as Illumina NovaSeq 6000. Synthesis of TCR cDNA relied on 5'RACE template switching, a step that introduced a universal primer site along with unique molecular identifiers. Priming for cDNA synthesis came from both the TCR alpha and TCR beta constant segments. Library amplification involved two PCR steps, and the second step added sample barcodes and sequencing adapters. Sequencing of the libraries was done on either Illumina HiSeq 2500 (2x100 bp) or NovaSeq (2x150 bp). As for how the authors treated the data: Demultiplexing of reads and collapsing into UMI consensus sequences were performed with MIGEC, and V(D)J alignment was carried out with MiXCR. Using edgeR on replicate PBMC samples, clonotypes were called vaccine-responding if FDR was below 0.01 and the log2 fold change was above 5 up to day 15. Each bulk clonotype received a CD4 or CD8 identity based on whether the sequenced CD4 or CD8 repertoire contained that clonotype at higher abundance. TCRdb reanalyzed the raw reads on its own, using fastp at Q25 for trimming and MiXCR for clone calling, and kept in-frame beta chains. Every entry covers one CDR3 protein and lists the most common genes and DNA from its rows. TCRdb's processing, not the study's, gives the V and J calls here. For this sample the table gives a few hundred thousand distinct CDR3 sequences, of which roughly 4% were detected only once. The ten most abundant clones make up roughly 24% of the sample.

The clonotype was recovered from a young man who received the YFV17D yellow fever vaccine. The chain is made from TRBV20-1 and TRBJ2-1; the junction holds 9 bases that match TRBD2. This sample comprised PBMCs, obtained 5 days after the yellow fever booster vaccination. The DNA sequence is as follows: TGCAGTGCTAGAGATTGGCGGGGGGGCGACAATGAGCAGTTCTTC. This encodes CSARDWRGGDNEQFF.